These T cell receptor beta chains were read from a single sample in a study of blood T cell repertoires in COVID-19. Sequencing was performed with immunoSEQ multiplex PCR; in TCRdb, only in-frame clones are kept and a portion is missing. The sample includes approximately 100,000 clones, approximately 90% of them seen just once. The sample comprised peripheral blood. The source of these receptors is a human donor in a cohort sampled during active COVID-19. Both conserved end residues are part of each CDR3. D genes are given only for firm matches. Only some rows state a clone size, as once, few, many or a class for expanded clones.

>TRBJ2-5|TRBV18|NA|NA
TGTGCCAGCTCCCCCCCTCAGTTGCGGGAGACCCAGTACTTC
CASSPPQLRETQYF
>TRBJ2-2|TRBV7-2|NA|TRBD2
TGTGCCAGCAGATTTAGCGGGAGGGCCGTTGCCGGGGAGCTGTTTTTT
CASRFSGRAVAGELFF
>TRBJ1-1|TRBV7-3|NA|NA
TGTGCCAGCAGCCCGACAGTGAACACTGAAGCTTTCTTT
CASSPTVNTEAFF
>TRBJ1-2|TRBV7-9|once|NA
TGTGCCAGCAGCCAGCGGGTTGGGCGGATGTTGGGTGGCTACACCTTC
CASSQRVGRMLGGYTF
>TRBJ1-2|TRBV7-9|NA|TRBD1
TGTGCCAGCAGATTCGACAGGGGGCGGATGGAAGGCTACACCTTC
CASRFDRGRMEGYTF
>TRBJ1-4|TRBV2|NA|TRBD1
TGTGCCAGCGCCGGGACAGGGGTGGTAAAACTGTTTTTT
CASAGTGVVKLFF
>TRBJ1-6|TRBV23-1|NA|TRBD1
TGCGCCAGCAGTCAAGGGGACAGGGCAGGAAATAATTCACCCCTCCACTTT
CASSQGDRAGNNSPLHF
>TRBJ2-6|TRBV6-4|few|NA
TGTGCCAGCAGTGACAGTACATCTGGGGCCAACGTCCTGACTTTC
CASSDSTSGANVLTF
>TRBJ1-6|TRBV25-1|NA|NA
TGTGCCAGCAGTCCGGCAGGGGCGCATTCACCCCTCCACTTT
CASSPAGAHSPLHF
>TRBJ1-4|TRBV19|few|NA
TGTGCCAGTAGTACAGGGGCAACTAATGAAAAACTGTTTTTT
CASSTGATNEKLFF
>TRBJ2-3|TRBV7-9|NA|TRBD2
TGTGCCAGCAGGCCCAGGGAGCGGGGGGACACAGATACGCAGTATTTT
CASRPRERGDTDTQYF
>TRBJ2-7|TRBV2|NA|TRBD1
TGTGCCAGCAAGGGACAGCCGTACTACGAGCAGTACTTC
CASKGQPYYEQYF
>TRBJ1-4|TRBV3-1/TRBV3-2|NA|NA
TGTGCCAGCAGCCCGTGGGGCGAAAAACTGTTTTTT
CASSPWGEKLFF
>TRBJ2-2|TRBV6-5|NA|TRBD2
TGTGCCGGAGCTAGCGGGACTAACACCGGGGAGCTGTTTTTT
CAGASGTNTGELFF
>TRBJ2-5|TRBV14|NA|NA
TGTGCCAGCAGCCAAGGAGGGACTTTCCCAAGGGAGACCCAGTACTTC
CASSQGGTFPRETQYF
>TRBJ2-1|TRBV19|NA|NA
TGTGCCAGTAGTATTTCACGGGGGGCCCTCTCCAATGAGCAGTTCTTC
CASSISRGALSNEQFF
>TRBJ1-2|TRBV6-6|NA|NA
TGTGCCAGCAGTTACAACGGGGACTATGGCTATGGCTACACCTTC
CASSYNGDYGYGYTF
>TRBJ2-7|TRBV9|NA|TRBD1
TGTGCCAGCAGCTCGGGACAGGGACTAACCTACGAGCAGTACTTC
CASSSGQGLTYEQYF
>TRBJ1-3|TRBV5-1|few|NA
TGCGCCAGCAGCTTCGACAGTGGCGTTAGCTCTGGAAACACCATATATTTT
CASSFDSGVSSGNTIYF
>TRBJ2-1|TRBV6-5|NA|NA
TGTGCCAGCAGTAAACCACAGGGAGATGAGCAGTTCTTC
CASSKPQGDEQFF
>TRBJ2-1|TRBV6-5|NA|TRBD2
TGTGCCAGCAGTTACTCGTTCCTTTCACTAGCGGAGCAGTTCTTC
CASSYSFLSLAEQFF
>TRBJ2-1|TRBV7-8|NA|TRBD2
TGTGCCAGCAGCCGAGACCTAGCGGGTTTATACAATGAGCAGTTCTTC
CASSRDLAGLYNEQFF
>TRBJ1-2|TRBV20-1|NA|TRBD1
TGCAGTGCTGGGGACAGGTTCCCATACACCTTC
CSAGDRFPYTF
>TRBJ1-1|TRBV25-1|once|TRBD1
TGTGCCAGCAGGGTGCCAGGGGGCACTGAAGCTTTCTTT
CASRVPGGTEAFF
>TRBJ2-7|TRBV11-3|NA|NA
TGTGCCAGCAGTCTTAGCCCAGAGGGAGTTTTTCGCTACGAGCAGTACTTC
CASSLSPEGVFRYEQYF
>TRBJ2-7|TRBV5-1|NA|TRBD1
TGCGCCAGCAGCGTAACAGGGGGACGGCTCTACGAGCAGTACTTC
CASSVTGGRLYEQYF
>TRBJ2-4|TRBV7-8|NA|NA
TGTGCCAGCAGCACATTATCTCAAAACATTCAGTACTTC
CASSTLSQNIQYF
>TRBJ1-2|TRBV7-3|NA|TRBD1
TGTGCCAGCAGCGAATCCGGGACAGGGTCTTATGGCTACACCTTC
CASSESGTGSYGYTF
>TRBJ2-7|TRBV6-1|NA|TRBD2
TGTGCCAGCAGTGAACCGATAGGCGGGAGGGCCTACGAGCAGTACTTC
CASSEPIGGRAYEQYF
>TRBJ2-7|TRBV18|NA|TRBD2
TGTGCCAGCTCACCACCGGCTAGCGGCTCCTACGAGCAGTACTTC
CASSPPASGSYEQYF
>TRBJ2-5|TRBV7-9|NA|TRBD2
TGTGCCAGCAGCCTTAGCGGGACGGGTGAGACCCAGTACTTC
CASSLSGTGETQYF
>TRBJ2-1|TRBV19|NA|NA
TGTGCCAGTAGTATAGGGGGCGGGAACAATGAGCAGTTCTTC
CASSIGGGNNEQFF
>TRBJ2-1|TRBV5-4|NA|TRBD2
TGTGCCAGCAGCTTGGTAGGGACTAGCGGGAGTAATGAGCAGTTCTTC
CASSLVGTSGSNEQFF
>TRBJ2-7|TRBV18|once|TRBD2
TGTGCCAGCTCACATACAGCGGGGGACTACGAGCAGTACTTC
CASSHTAGDYEQYF
>TRBJ2-7|TRBV3-1/TRBV3-2|NA|NA
TGTGCCAGCAGCCAAGATTCGACAAAGTTAGAGCAGTACTTC
CASSQDSTKLEQYF
>TRBJ2-5|TRBV6-1|NA|TRBD2
TGTGCCAGCAGTGATCTCCCTAGCGGGAGCTATAGGGAGACCCAGTACTTC
CASSDLPSGSYRETQYF
>TRBJ2-2|TRBV10-3|NA|NA
TGTGCCATCAGTGAGCCTCCGGACAGCGGCACCGGGGAGCTGTTTTTT
CAISEPPDSGTGELFF
>TRBJ1-6|TRBV3-1/TRBV3-2|NA|TRBD1
TGTGCCAGCAGGCAAGACAGGGAGGCTAATTCACCCCTCCACTTT
CASRQDREANSPLHF
>TRBJ1-2|TRBV10-3|NA|TRBD1
TGTGCCATCACCGGACAGGGCGAGGGCTATGGCTACACCTTC
CAITGQGEGYGYTF
>TRBJ2-2|TRBV4-1|NA|NA
TGCGCCAGCAGCCCGGGACTCCCGCCTATCACCGGGGAGCTGTTTTTT
CASSPGLPPITGELFF
>TRBJ2-1|TRBV7-3|once|NA
TGTGCCAGCAGCTTAACTAGCGGTGAGCAGTTCTTC
CASSLTSGEQFF
>TRBJ2-1|TRBV3-1/TRBV3-2|NA|TRBD2
TGTGCCAGCAGCCAAGACGAGGGACTAGCGGGGTACAATGAGCAGTTCTTC
CASSQDEGLAGYNEQFF
>TRBJ2-7|TRBV5-1|NA|NA
TGCGCCAGCAGCTTGGCGTTCAGGGTCTACGAGCAGTACTTC
CASSLAFRVYEQYF
>TRBJ2-7|TRBV5-1|NA|TRBD2
TGCGCCAGCAGTGGACTAGCCGGGGACGAGCAGTACTTC
CASSGLAGDEQYF
>TRBJ1-6|TRBV6-5|NA|NA
TGTGCCAGCACCCCCGGGGGACCAAATTCACCCCTCCACTTT
CASTPGGPNSPLHF
>TRBJ2-1|TRBV5-1|few|TRBD2
TGCGCCAGCAGCTTGGTTGCGGGGGGGCCCAATGAGCAGTTCTTC
CASSLVAGGPNEQFF
>TRBJ2-7|TRBV12-3/TRBV12-4|NA|NA
TGTGCCAGCAGCCCCTCCTATACCTACGAGCAGTACTTC
CASSPSYTYEQYF
>TRBJ2-1|TRBV27|NA|NA
TGTGCCAGCAGTTTAGGGGTGCGGGACGAGCAGTTCTTC
CASSLGVRDEQFF
>TRBJ2-4|TRBV3-1/TRBV3-2|NA|TRBD2
TGTGCCAGCAGCCAAGATACCAGCGGGAGTTCCAAAAACATTCAGTACTTC
CASSQDTSGSSKNIQYF
>TRBJ2-1|TRBV4-1|once|TRBD2
TGCGCCAGCAGCCAAGGGTCTAGCGGGGGGCCGGGTGAGCAGCTCTTC
CASSQGSSGGPGEQLF
>TRBJ2-1|TRBV7-2|NA|NA
TGTGCCAGCAGCTCCTACAGTTTGACAGCGTACAATGAGCAGTTCTTC
CASSSYSLTAYNEQFF
>TRBJ2-7|TRBV19|NA|TRBD1
TGTGCCAGTAGAGAGAAGCCGGGACAGACCTACGAGCAGTACTTC
CASREKPGQTYEQYF
>TRBJ2-5|TRBV6-5|NA|NA
TGTGCCAGCACAGGAGGGGTAGCAGAGACCCAGTACTTC
CASTGGVAETQYF
>TRBJ1-5|TRBV13|NA|NA
TGTGCCAGCAGCTACGGTCCTAGCAATCAGCCCCAGCATTTT
CASSYGPSNQPQHF
>TRBJ2-1|TRBV7-3|NA|TRBD2
TGTGCCAGCAGCTTACTAGCGGGGGCCTGGAGCTCCTACAATGAGCAGTTCTTC
CASSLLAGAWSSYNEQFF
>TRBJ1-1|TRBV19|NA|NA
TGTGCCAGTAGCGGAGGGATGAACACTGAAGCTTTCTTT
CASSGGMNTEAFF
>TRBJ2-7|TRBV6-5|once|TRBD2
TGTGCCAGCACCACTAGCGGGAGTTTGTACGAGCAGTACTTC
CASTTSGSLYEQYF
>TRBJ2-7|TRBV6-5|NA|NA
TGTGCCAGCACCAGACAGAAAGGCTACGAGCAGTACTTC
CASTRQKGYEQYF
>TRBJ2-5|TRBV12-3/TRBV12-4|NA|NA
TGTGCCAGCAGTTTTTCGGAGACCCAGTACTTC
CASSFSETQYF